This T cell receptor (beta chain) was captured in a study of blood T cell repertoires in COVID-19. Overall study context: Sites across the United States, Italy and Spain contributed samples from acute and convalescent COVID-19.

The CDR3 totals 17 residues. Germline assignment: CDR1 WSHSY and CDR2 SAAADI. Trimming took 6 bases from V and 0 from J; bases not matched to a gene: 10. This study enrolled people aged roughly 18 to 100 from roughly 24 US geographic areas. Exposed volunteers were people who met a COVID-19 case within 2 weeks before study entry. This clone was found once. Method: immunoSEQ multiplex PCR; TCRdb's copy keeps in-frame clones and lacks some. The sample shows around 340,000 clones, about 88% of them seen only once. Material for sequencing was PBMCs or T cells enriched from blood (not recorded which). This clonotype was obtained from a woman in her 30s who had been exposed to COVID-19. J is TRBJ2-7 and V is TRBV10-2; TRBD2 matches 11 bases. The CDR3 spells CASRGSGRAAASYEQYF. For the CDR3, the DNA is TGCGCCAGCAGGGGTAGCGGGAGGGCAGCGGCCTCCTACGAGCAGTACTTC.